This T cell receptor (beta chain) was identified in a study of CD8+ T cells in alopecia areata. To note about this clone: Its antigen is currently unknown.

Study-wide points: Among the 100 top clones, expanded CD8+ clones, like scalp clonality, were significantly decreased by tofacitinib. Lesional scalp displayed greater clonality than normal scalp, most notably in alopecia totalis/universalis. Researchers reported that TCR sharing among patients proved less clear than in mice, possibly HLA-linked.

Germline V gene data show CDR1 as GTSNPN and CDR2 as SVGIG (reference sequence). The V end lost 5 bases, the J end lost 4 bases, and 12 bases lay between the germline ends. This CDR3 comprises 13 residues. As the sequencing template, cDNA was produced by extracting RNA and reverse transcribing it. Profiled with immunoSEQ multiplex PCR; TCRdb holds only in-frame clones, not every one. Here the sample spans a few hundred thousand clones, about 62% being singletons. Treatment in this sample: oral pan-JAK inhibitor, 5-10 mg twice daily. The TCR sequence derives from a human donor with alopecia areata. The sample consisted of CD4+ T cells sorted from blood, taken at week 52, from a patient treated with tofacitinib. The chain employs TRBV30 and TRBJ1-5, with D uncertain. The CDR3 nucleotides are TGTGCCTGGGCGTACGGGGAAAATCAGCCCCAGCATTTT. Translated: CAWAYGENQPQHF.